The present entry profiles one T cell receptor beta chain with its context. Its antigen remains undetermined. Per-base quality was not reported, and no clone a single base away is much larger than it. Expansion of CD8+CD57+ cells had been shown by flow cytometry in the patients chosen for sequencing. Every patient had severe acquired aplastic anemia, diagnosed using the International Study of Aplastic Anemia and Agranulocytosis and Camitta criteria. Patients had received no therapy at the time of blood sampling. In the study, sorted CD4+ and CD8+ blood T cells from patients with severe aplastic anemia and from healthy subjects underwent deep sequencing of TCR repertoires. In the USA, patient enrollment took place under clinicaltrials.gov protocols 00001620, 01623167, 00001397, 00071045, 00081523 and 00961064. Ficoll-Paque density gradient centrifugation was used to isolate peripheral blood mononuclear cells. CD4+ and CD8+ T cells were sorted by FACS or magnetic beads before DNA extraction.

This sample was included in a study of CD8+CD57+ T cells in acquired aplastic anemia (dated by TCRdb to the late 2010s). Background for the entire study: DNA extracted from sorted CD4+ and CD8+ cells had a mean of roughly 3 ug, with a range of roughly 0.2 to 30 ug. CD8+CD57+ expansion was defined as a frequency above the mean frequency observed in healthy subjects. What the research found in general, with its limitations: Although under 35 CD8+ CDR3 sequences were shared by patients and controls, these sequences appeared highly expressed in patients and within the immunodominant clones of patients. Patients and healthy controls showed no significant difference in CD8+ Simpson's diversity (P=0.060).

Profiling of TCR beta VDJ combinations and CDR3 sequences used genomic DNA as the template. An Illumina HiSeq 2000 was the platform used for TCR repertoire sequencing. The published analysis was carried out like this. Repertoire assessment relied on Simpson's diversity index, CDR3 size and DJ length profiles, and TRBV/TRBJ rearrangement plots. The immunodominant clone was defined as the most abundant DNA sequence in deep sequencing data. CDR3 amino acid sequences were checked for sharing across subjects and were also compared against the VDJdb database and published repertoires. In TCRdb, the public reads were trimmed at Q25 with fastp and aligned with MiXCR, with productive beta chains retained. Every distinct CDR3 protein forms one entry, paired with its most common genes and DNA. The V and J calls shown here were made by TCRdb, not taken from the authors' results. In all, the sample holds 150,000 or so distinct CDR3 sequences, and less than 60% of those were seen once. The ten largest make up about 12% of the sample.

The CDR3 starts with the cysteine, ends with the phenylalanine, and has 18 residues. Just the 54-base CDR3 DNA is kept, in frame starting at base 1. Looking up the germline V gene yields CDR1 SGDLS and CDR2 YYNGEE. V gives up 0 bases and J gives up 8 bases, and the segment between their germline ends measures 21 bases. The chain uses TRBV9 and TRBJ1-6; a weak D assignment points to TRBD1 (5 bases agree). This TCR came from a human donor with aplastic anemia. Sequencing used sorted CD4+, CD8+, or CD8+CD57+ T cells (not recorded which) from PBMCs. CDR3 loop: CASSVGYGTKGKDSPLHF. The bases are TGTGCCAGCAGCGTAGGATATGGGACGAAGGGCAAGGATTCACCCCTCCACTTT.